The 20 T cell receptor beta chains below were found in one sample sequenced in a study of T cell repertoires in cytomegalovirus infection. These receptors have no known antigen. TCRdb reprocessed the reads via MiXCR and lists one record per CDR3 protein. This table holds over 95,000 distinct CDR3 sequences, over 30% found once. The sample consisted of CD8+ T cells from cultured PBMCs, taken from culture after CMV antigen stimulation. The receptors come from a human donor in good health (CMV status not recorded). Some clones in this sample may be carry-over from other donors' samples.

This clonotype was seen only a few times. This chain connects TRBV6-1 to TRBJ2-7; 8 positions match TRBD1. V dropped 5 bases and J dropped 3; count of bases not matched to a gene: 6. Germline CDR1 MNHNS, CDR2 SASEGT. The CDR3 consists of 14 residues. This CDR3 reads CASSPGQEFYEQYF. As DNA, the CDR3 is TGTGCCAGCAGTCCGGGACAGGAATTCTACGAGCAGTACTTC.

This clonotype has ten or more counts. The CDR3 loop reads CASSSRLPGTRNTGELFF. CDR3 in DNA: TGTGCCAGCAGCTCCCGACTCCCAGGGACCCGGAACACCGGGGAGCTGTTTTTT. The genes are TRBV7-9 and TRBJ2-2; perhaps D is TRBD1 or TRBD2 (5 bases each). This CDR3 region has 18 residues. CDR1 SEHNR and CDR2 FQNEAQ come from the germline V gene (reference sequence). Trimming pared 4 bases from V and 1 base from J, leaving 19 bases between.

This clonotype was detected only a few times. This rearrangement joins TRBV7-9 to TRBJ1-6; D is ambiguous. Germline V gives CDR1 SEHNR, CDR2 FQNEAQ (reference sequence). Trimming left V 5 bases short and J 7 bases short, with 18 bases between. The CDR3 is 16 amino acids. This chain's CDR3 is CASSLTPNALNSPLHF. The CDR3 DNA reads as TGTGCCAGCAGCCTAACACCGAACGCGTTGAATTCACCCCTCCACTTT. Drawing the rest from reference TRBV7-9 and TRBJ1-6, the complete variable domain is DTGVSQNPRHKITKRGQNVTFRCDPISEHNRLYWYRQTLGQGPEFLTYFQNEAQLEKSRLLSDRFSAERPKGSFSTLEIQRTEQGDSAMYLCASSLTPNALNSPLHFGNGTRLTVT.

CDR3 residues: CATSRDVQGAHEQYF. CDR3 nucleotide sequence: TGTGCCACCAGCAGAGATGTCCAGGGGGCCCACGAGCAGTACTTC. The chain carries TRBV15 and TRBJ2-7; 8 nucleotides agree with TRBD1. This CDR3 comprises 15 residues. Germline lookup yields CDR1 LNHNV and CDR2 YYDKDF (reference sequence). The J segment lost 5 bases and the V segment lost 0 bases, leaving 6 bases of the junction unmatched.

This clonotype was counted only a few times. The chain employs TRBV12-3 or TRBV12-4 and TRBJ2-1; TRBD2 matches 10 bases. The CDR3 runs to 15 residues. CDR3 sequence reads: CVSSGGTSSYNEQFF. The CDR3 DNA follows: TGTGTCAGTAGCGGGGGGACGAGCTCCTACAATGAGCAGTTCTTC.

Only a few counts were recorded for this clonotype. The chain is built from TRBV4-1 and TRBJ2-5, with 8 bases matching TRBD2. V was clipped by 1 base and J by 5 bases; unmatched bases: 6. The CDR3 is 15 residues long. CDR1 is MGHRA, CDR2 YSYEKL, per germline. CDR3 nucleotides: TGCGCCAGCAGCCAAGGTCACCAGCGGGGGGAGACCCAGTACTTC. It is translated as CASSQGHQRGETQYF.

This clonotype appeared a few times. The V call is TRBV2, the J call TRBJ2-3, with D possibly being TRBD1 or TRBD2 (5 bases each). Germline V gives CDR1 SNHLY, CDR2 FYNNEI. V lost 7 bases, J lost 1 base, and 12 bases lay in between. CDR3 length: 14 amino acids. In DNA, the CDR3 is TGTGCCAGCAATAGGGACCGACGCACAGATACGCAGTATTTT. Translating it yields CASNRDRRTDTQYF.

Concerning this clonotype: A read error is possible here, since a much larger clone lies one base away. The genes are TRBV27 and TRBJ2-7, with 8 bases fitting TRBD1. This CDR3 region has 14 residues. Germline CDR1 MNHEY, CDR2 SMNVEV (reference sequence). Unmatched junction bases numbered 5, after V lost 2 bases and J lost 5 bases. The CDR3 bases are TGTGCCAGCAGTTTAATGACAGGGGCGGACGAGCAGTACTTC. Protein product: CASSLMTGADEQYF.

There are a few counts of this clonotype. The chain joins TRBV4-3 to TRBJ2-7, with D tentatively TRBD2 (5 bases). This CDR3 is built from 15 residues. V was clipped by 0 bases and J by 3 bases, with 12 bases between them. Looked up from germline, CDR1 is LGHNA and CDR2 is YSLEER. Here the CDR3 reads CASSQDNHGIYEQYF. The CDR3 nucleotides are TGCGCCAGCAGCCAAGATAACCACGGGATCTACGAGCAGTACTTC.

This clonotype was seen a single time. The chain is built from TRBV14 and TRBJ2-1; 8 positions agree with TRBD1. CDR1 is SGHDN, CDR2 FVKESK, per germline. V was pared by 6 bases and J by 5 bases, with 12 bases of the junction left unmatched. This CDR3 region has 16 residues. The CDR3 DNA follows: TGTGCCAGCAGTGTACCAACAGGGGGTAGGAACAATGAGCAGTTCTTC. It encodes CASSVPTGGRNNEQFF. Based on the CDR3 plus reference TRBV14 and TRBJ2-1, the full variable domain is EAGVTQFPSHSVIEKGQTVTLRCDPISGHDNLYWYRRVMGKEIKFLLHFVKESKQDESGMPNNRFLAERTGGTYSTLKVQPAELEDSGVYFCASSVPTGGRNNEQFFGPGTRLTVL.

This chain connects TRBV7-9 to TRBJ1-5; no definite D call. CDR3 length: 14 residues. V shed 6 bases and J shed 5 bases, with 14 bases lying between them. Germline assignment: CDR1 SEHNR and CDR2 FQNEAQ (reference sequence). The chain's CDR3 is CASSSDPSYQPQHF. The DNA for the CDR3 is TGTGCCAGCAGTTCCGATCCGAGCTATCAGCCCCAGCATTTT.

This clonotype is a singleton in its sample. The J gene is TRBJ1-1, the V gene TRBV2; maybe TRBD1 (5 bases). The germline V and J ends were trimmed by 7 bases and 7 bases, with 16 bases remaining between them. This CDR3 region has 13 residues. CDR1 and CDR2 (germline): SNHLY, FYNNEI. In DNA, the CDR3 is TGTGCCAGCACCACTTGGGACGGACTTGAAGCTTTCTTT. Protein sequence: CASTTWDGLEAFF.

The sample holds a few counts of this clonotype. The rearrangement joins TRBV6-2 or TRBV6-3 to TRBJ1-5; 9 bases fit TRBD1. Germline CDR1 reads MNHEY; CDR2 reads SVGEGT. J lost 3 bases, V lost 7 bases, and 4 bases had no gene match. The CDR3 covers 14 residues. The CDR3 reads CASTGTGTNQPQHF. CDR3 DNA sequence: TGTGCCAGCACCGGGACAGGGACCAATCAGCCCCAGCATTTT.

This clonotype was recorded a few times. The gene calls are TRBV6-1 and TRBJ1-4; 7 bases align to TRBD1. With V trimmed by 0 bases and J by 8 bases, 9 bases remained unmatched. The length of the CDR3 is 16 residues. Germline-derived CDR1 and CDR2 are MNHNS and SASEGT. The CDR3 loop is CASSEALEGAREKLFF. CDR3 nucleotide sequence: TGTGCCAGCAGTGAAGCATTGGAGGGGGCGAGAGAAAAACTGTTTTTT.

This chain links TRBV11-2 with TRBJ2-2, with D tentatively TRBD2 (6 bases). Looked up from germline, CDR1 is SGHAT and CDR2 is FQNNGV. V was clipped by 5 bases and J by 3 bases, with 16 bases between them. The CDR3 spans 16 residues. CDR3 residues: CASSLPTGRYTGELFF. CDR3 DNA: TGTGCCAGCAGCCTTCCGACCGGGAGATACACCGGGGAGCTGTTTTTT.

The chain couples TRBV7-8 to TRBJ1-5, with TRBD1 matching over 10 bases. Germline CDR1 and CDR2: SGHVS and FQNEAQ. The CDR3 totals 14 residues. V lost 5 bases and J lost 7; bases outside the gene matches: 5. The CDR3 DNA reads TGTGCCAGCAGCCAGACAGGGGGCGCGCAGCCCCAGCATTTT. Translation: CASSQTGGAQPQHF. Variable domain in full (rest from reference TRBV7-8 and TRBJ1-5): GAGVSQSPRYKVAKRGQDVALRCDPISGHVSLFWYQQALGQGPEFLTYFQNEAQLDKSGLPSDRFFAERPEGSVSTLKIQRTQQEDSAVYLCASSQTGGAQPQHFGDGTRLSIL.

The chain is built from TRBV7-2 and TRBJ2-7; tentatively, D is TRBD2 (5 bases). V was cut by 5 bases and J by 5 bases, with 19 bases left in between. The germline V gene encodes CDR1 SGHTA and CDR2 FQGNSA. The length of the CDR3 is 15 residues. CDR3 sequence (DNA): TGTGCCAGCAGCCCCCGGTCCGGCGGGCTGCACGAGCAGTACTTC. It translates to CASSPRSGGLHEQYF.

The J gene is TRBJ2-1, the V gene TRBV10-3, with D perhaps TRBD1 or TRBD2 (6 bases each). This CDR3 region has 13 residues. V was pared by 8 bases and J by 5 bases, with 13 bases between. Per germline, CDR1 ENHRY and CDR2 SYGVKD. CDR3 sequence (DNA): TGTGCCATCTGTGGGGGGCTCGACAATGAGCAGTTCTTC. It codes for CAICGGLDNEQFF.

This sequence joins TRBV19 and TRBJ1-1; D perhaps matches TRBD1 (5 bases). The CDR3 is 17 amino acids. Germline-derived CDR1 and CDR2 are LNHDA and SQIVND (reference sequence). V lost 3 bases to trimming and J lost 1 base, with 18 bases between them. The DNA for the CDR3 is TGTGCCAGTAGTATTGGGGGAGGGAGGGGACCGAACACTGAAGCTTTCTTT. It codes for CASSIGGGRGPNTEAFF. Together with reference TRBV19 and TRBJ1-1, the CDR3 gives the full variable domain: DGGITQSPKYLFRKEGQNVTLSCEQNLNHDAMYWYRQDPGQGLRLIYYSQIVNDFQKGDIAEGYSVSREKKESFPLTVTSAQKNPTAFYLCASSIGGGRGPNTEAFFGQGTRLTVV.

This clonotype came up a few times. The chain links TRBV15 to TRBJ1-3; D is unclear. CDR3 length: 15 amino acids. Germline lookup yields CDR1 LNHNV and CDR2 YYDKDF (reference sequence). Trimming took 4 bases from V and 0 from J, leaving 10 bases between them. The CDR3 here is CATSTSDFSGNTIYF. The DNA for the CDR3 is TGTGCCACCAGCACCTCGGATTTCTCTGGAAACACCATATATTTT.